This passage covers 7 T cell receptor beta chains from one sample sequenced in a study of CXCR3-negative and CXCR3-positive naive CD8 T cells (dated by TCRdb to the late 2010s). Overall study results and their limits: TRB CDR3s from CXCR3-positive naive cells showed higher hydrophobicity (lower Kidera factor 4), lower energy, and higher strength and volume indices than CXCR3-negative naive cells.

The sample was run on a NextSeq 550. The Human TCR Profiling Kit (MiLaboratory) was used to prepare UMI-labeled 5' RACE TRB cDNA libraries. TCRdb reprocessed the public reads and reports one entry per CDR3 protein sequence, without DNA. The sample's own table lists some 68,000 distinct CDR3 sequences. Over 4% of the sample comes from the top ten. No cognate antigen is known for these TCRs. Sequencing was performed on naive CXCR3+ CD8+ T cells from blood. The cell subset or site label here, explained by the study, means: CD45RO-CCR7+CD27+CD95- naive CD8+ T cells expressing CXCR3 (TNR3+). All receptors derive from a human donor in good health. Some clones in this sample may be carry-over from other donors' samples.

The V gene is TRBV11-3, the J gene TRBJ2-1; TCRdb picks TRBD2, but there is no DNA to check that call. This CDR3 has 16 amino acids. Germline V CDR1 and CDR2: SGHNT, YENEEA. CDR3 region: CASRVSEQVSYNEQFF.

This chain connects TRBV20-1 to TRBJ2-1; checking the TCRdb D call of TRBD2 is not possible without DNA. Per germline, CDR1 DFQATT and CDR2 SNEGSKA (reference sequence). The CDR3 is 12 amino acids. The CDR3 loop reads CSASTRVGEQFF.

The chain carries TRBV6-2 or TRBV6-3 and TRBJ2-7; TCRdb's assignment of TRBD1 cannot be checked, as there is no DNA. There are 15 residues in the CDR3. The V gene's germline CDR1 is MNHEY and CDR2 SVGEGT. The CDR3 loop reads CASTTGAGHSYEQYF.

CDR3 sequence: CASSYSKGSGDEQFF. The gene calls are TRBV6-2 or TRBV6-3 and TRBJ2-1; TCRdb returns TRBD1, unconfirmable since there is no DNA. CDR1 and CDR2 (germline): MNHEY, SVGEGT. The CDR3 contains 15 residues.

V and J are TRBV7-9 and TRBJ2-7. Germline assignment: CDR1 SEHNR and CDR2 FQNEAQ (reference sequence). This CDR3 spans 11 amino acids. The CDR3 sequence is CASSTSTEQYF.

The chain couples TRBV3-1 to TRBJ2-4; no DNA is available, so the TRBD1 call from TCRdb remains unchecked. The CDR3 length is 14 residues. CDR1 is LGHDT and CDR2 is YNNKEL in the germline V gene (reference sequence). The CDR3 loop is CASSLPGGKNIQYF.

This rearrangement joins TRBV15 to TRBJ2-7; checking the TCRdb D call of TRBD1 is not possible without DNA. CDR3 length equals 16 residues. The V gene's germline CDR1 is LNHNV and CDR2 YYDKDF (reference sequence). This CDR3 is CATSRPQGQGTARQYF.